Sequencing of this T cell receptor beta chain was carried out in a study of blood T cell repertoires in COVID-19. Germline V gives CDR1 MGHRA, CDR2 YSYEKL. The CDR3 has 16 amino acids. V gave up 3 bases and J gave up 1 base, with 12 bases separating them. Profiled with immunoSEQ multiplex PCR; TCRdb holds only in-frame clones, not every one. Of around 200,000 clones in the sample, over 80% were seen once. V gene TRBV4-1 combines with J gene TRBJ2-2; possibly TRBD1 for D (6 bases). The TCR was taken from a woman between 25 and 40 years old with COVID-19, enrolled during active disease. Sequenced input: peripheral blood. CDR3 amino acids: CASSHRLDRNTGELFF. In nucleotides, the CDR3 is TGCGCCAGCAGCCACCGATTGGACAGGAACACCGGGGAGCTGTTTTTT.